This T cell receptor (beta chain) is from a study of shared clonotypes between healthy human individuals. On this clone itself: The antigen is undetermined.

Per germline, CDR1 SGHNT and CDR2 YENEEA. This CDR3 has 16 amino acids. Trimming removed 5 bases from V and 0 bases from J; junction bases left unmatched: 8. At the deep level, the assay was run. Repertoires were generated with immunoSEQ multiplex PCR, while TCRdb's copy carries only in-frame clones and drops some. The profile shows around 370,000 clones, 95% to 97% of them singletons. General study points: Sharing across four donors was seen in approximately 5.2% of naive CD4 clonotypes.

The sequencing sample was made of memory CD8+ T cells sorted from blood. Documented subset: CD45RO+ cells pooled with CCR7-negative TemRA cells. The rearrangement joins TRBV11-3 to TRBJ2-3; 7 bases fit TRBD2. This clonotype originated in a young man in good health. In nucleotides, the CDR3 is TGTGCCAGCAGCCCTAGCGGCCGAACTAGCACAGATACGCAGTATTTT. Its translation is CASSPSGRTSTDTQYF.